A selection of T cell receptor beta chains follows, all from one sample in a study of regulatory T cells in long-lasting Graves disease. TCRdb re-called the multiplex PCR reads through MiXCR, storing one row per CDR3 protein. The table records 620,000 or so distinct CDR3 sequences, 15% to 20% of them present only once. Separately, the same data were catalogued under a study of T cells in Graves' hyperthyroidism and ophthalmopathy.

Sample: peripheral blood mononuclear cells (PBMCs), taken at new diagnosis, from a patient treated with antithyroid drugs. Receptors were obtained from a woman aged 25 to 39 with Graves disease. The CDR3 runs from the conserved cysteine through the conserved F or W. D genes are given only for firm matches. Only part of the rows carry a size: once, few, many, or a class if the clone is expanded.

J	V	D	size	CDR3	DNA
TRBJ2-7	TRBV20-1	-	-	CSAVARGGTGAINIYEQYF	TGCAGTGCTGTAGCTCGTGGGGGGACGGGAGCGATCAACATCTACGAGCAGTACTTC
TRBJ2-5	TRBV2	TRBD1	-	CASIRQGPAETQYF	TGTGCCAGCATCCGACAGGGCCCGGCAGAGACCCAGTACTTC
TRBJ2-2	TRBV5-1	-	few	CASRPWQTTGELFF	TGCGCCAGCCGCCCCTGGCAGACCACCGGGGAGCTGTTTTTT
TRBJ1-2	TRBV3-1	-	-	CASSDRDGYTF	TGTGCCAGCAGCGATAGGGATGGCTACACCTTC
TRBJ2-3	TRBV5-6	TRBD2	few	CASTDGLAFGDTQYF	TGTGCCAGCACCGACGGACTAGCATTTGGGGATACGCAGTATTTT
TRBJ1-5	TRBV5-1	-	-	CASSVGTPSNQPQHF	TGCGCCAGCAGCGTCGGGACACCTAGCAATCAGCCCCAGCATTTT
TRBJ1-1	TRBV12-3/TRBV12-4	-	many	CASSPYRAGTEAFF	TGTGCCAGCAGTCCGTACAGGGCTGGCACTGAAGCTTTCTTT
TRBJ2-5	TRBV27	TRBD2	few	CASRGLAHEETQYF	TGTGCCAGCAGGGGACTAGCACATGAAGAGACCCAGTACTTC
TRBJ1-5	TRBV2	-	many	CASSGPQPNQPQHF	TGTGCCAGCAGTGGACCACAACCTAATCAGCCCCAGCATTTT
TRBJ2-7	TRBV4-1	TRBD2	-	CASSHPGLAAGQYF	TGCGCCAGCAGCCATCCTGGACTAGCGGCTGGGCAGTACTTC
TRBJ2-3	TRBV24-1	TRBD2	many	CATSDRSGTPRDTQYF	TGTGCCACCAGTGACCGAAGCGGGACCCCTCGGGATACGCAGTATTTT
TRBJ2-7	TRBV7-2	-	many	CASSQGYVAGEQYF	TGTGCCAGCAGCCAGGGATACGTGGCAGGCGAGCAGTACTTC
TRBJ2-2	TRBV7-9	-	many	CASSATRRGFTGELFF	TGTGCCAGCAGCGCCACTCGGCGGGGCTTCACCGGGGAGCTGTTTTTT
TRBJ2-1	TRBV11-2	-	many	CASRALAKHEQFF	TGTGCCAGCCGGGCCCTCGCCAAGCATGAGCAGTTCTTC
TRBJ1-2	TRBV7-2	TRBD1	few	CASSFSGQGNLRYGYTF	TGTGCCAGCAGCTTTAGTGGACAGGGCAATTTACGGTATGGCTACACCTTC
TRBJ2-7	TRBV20-1	-	many	CSAHFSSPPHEQYF	TGCAGTGCTCACTTCTCGTCGCCGCCCCACGAGCAGTACTTC
TRBJ1-6	TRBV19	-	few	CASSSEPSYNSPLHF	TGTGCCAGTAGTTCCGAACCCTCCTATAATTCACCCCTCCACTTT
TRBJ1-2	TRBV29-1	TRBD1	-	CSDGQVDRDYGYTF	TGCAGCGATGGACAGGTTGATAGGGACTATGGCTACACCTTC
TRBJ1-1	TRBV7-8	-	many	CASSLIGFGNTEAFF	TGTGCCAGCAGCTTAATCGGCTTTGGGAACACTGAAGCTTTCTTT
TRBJ2-7	TRBV6-2/TRBV6-3	TRBD2	many	CASSPRRDYPYEQYF	TGTGCCAGCAGTCCGCGCCGGGACTACCCCTACGAGCAGTACTTC
TRBJ1-1	TRBV3-1	-	many	CASSQADRRNTEAFF	TGTGCCAGCAGCCAAGCTGACCGGAGGAACACTGAAGCTTTCTTT
TRBJ2-1	TRBV12-3/TRBV12-4	-	many	CASIMDGSSYNEQFF	TGTGCCAGCATCATGGACGGGAGCTCCTACAATGAGCAGTTCTTC
TRBJ2-5	TRBV2	-	many	CASSVLDPYQETQYF	TGTGCCAGCAGTGTTTTGGACCCATACCAAGAGACCCAGTACTTC
TRBJ2-3	TRBV10-3	TRBD2	many	CAISGGRATDTQYF	TGTGCCATCAGCGGCGGGAGAGCCACAGATACGCAGTATTTT
TRBJ2-5	TRBV27	-	few	CASSPPNQDTQYF	TGTGCCAGCAGTCCACCGAACCAGGATACCCAGTACTTC
TRBJ2-2	TRBV20-1	-	-	CSAPKSGELFF	TGCAGTGCCCCTAAATCCGGGGAGCTGTTTTTT
TRBJ2-1	TRBV20-1	TRBD2	many	CSAEAGEGFNEQFF	TGCAGTGCGGAAGCGGGAGAGGGTTTCAATGAGCAGTTCTTC
TRBJ2-3	TRBV20-1	-	-	CSASVPGTDTQYF	TGCAGTGCTAGTGTGCCGGGGACAGATACGCAGTATTTT
TRBJ2-7	TRBV24-1	-	many	CATSDARGEQYF	TGTGCCACCAGTGACGCGAGGGGCGAGCAGTACTTC
TRBJ1-1	TRBV6-5	-	many	CASSYSRGATATEAFF	TGTGCCAGCAGTTACTCCCGGGGGGCGACAGCCACTGAAGCTTTCTTT
TRBJ2-3	TRBV20-1	TRBD2	few	CSAIAGRGIDTQYF	TGCAGTGCTATAGCGGGACGGGGGATAGATACGCAGTATTTT
TRBJ2-5	TRBV9	-	-	CASSVVGAAGETQYF	TGTGCCAGCAGCGTAGTGGGAGCGGCCGGAGAGACCCAGTACTTC
TRBJ1-1	TRBV2	-	many	CASSVEGMNTEAFF	TGTGCCAGCAGTGTGGAGGGGATGAACACTGAAGCTTTCTTT
TRBJ1-5	TRBV7-2	-	many	CASSPGGGMSQPQHF	TGTGCCAGCAGCCCCGGGGGGGGGATGAGCCAGCCCCAGCATTTT
TRBJ2-5	TRBV2	TRBD1	many	CASRSGQGTGETQYF	TGTGCCAGCAGATCGGGACAGGGTACGGGAGAGACCCAGTACTTC
TRBJ2-3	TRBV7-9	TRBD2	many	CASSPGTSGSHSTDTQYF	TGTGCCAGCAGCCCGGGGACTAGCGGGAGTCATAGCACAGATACGCAGTATTTT
TRBJ2-1	TRBV20-1	-	many	CSARLGSSEQFF	TGCAGTGCCCGACTAGGTTCGAGTGAGCAGTTCTTC
TRBJ2-3	TRBV7-2	TRBD2	few	CASSPLAGGSDTQYF	TGTGCCAGCAGCCCCCTGGCGGGAGGGTCAGATACGCAGTATTTT
TRBJ2-1	TRBV6-1	TRBD1	few	CASSPQQGANEQFF	TGTGCCAGCAGTCCTCAACAGGGGGCTAATGAGCAGTTCTTC
TRBJ2-2	TRBV3-1	-	-	CASSQPWGVRNTGELFF	TGTGCCAGCAGCCAACCCTGGGGTGTGAGGAACACCGGGGAGCTGTTTTTT
TRBJ1-4	TRBV7-9	TRBD1	few	CASSLPPAEDRGFETNEKLFF	TGTGCCAGCAGCTTACCCCCCGCCGAGGACAGGGGATTCGAAACTAATGAAAAACTGTTTTTT
TRBJ1-1	TRBV9	-	many	CASSVAQMNTEAFF	TGTGCCAGCAGCGTAGCACAGATGAACACTGAAGCTTTCTTT
TRBJ2-7	TRBV6-1	TRBD2	many	CASRQAGTSGSYEQYF	TGTGCCAGCAGACAGGCTGGGACTAGCGGGAGCTACGAGCAGTACTTC
TRBJ1-5	TRBV20-1	-	many	CSARRDSNQPQHF	TGCAGTGCTAGAAGAGACAGCAATCAGCCCCAGCATTTT
TRBJ2-7	TRBV20-1	TRBD2	-	CSANVGGYEQYF	TGCAGTGCGAATGTGGGGGGGTATGAGCAGTACTTC
TRBJ2-1	TRBV2	TRBD2	many	CASSSSGSYSSYNEQFF	TGTGCCAGCAGTTCTAGCGGGAGTTATAGCTCCTACAATGAGCAGTTCTTC
TRBJ1-2	TRBV19	-	many	CASSIQHPGVGGYTF	TGTGCCAGTAGTATCCAGCATCCAGGGGTCGGCGGCTACACCTTC
TRBJ1-3	TRBV7-9	-	few	CASSFDRSSGNTIYF	TGTGCCAGCAGCTTTGACAGGAGCTCTGGAAACACCATATATTTT
TRBJ2-7	TRBV2	TRBD2	many	CASRRGLAGGPSYEQYF	TGTGCCAGCAGACGCGGACTAGCGGGAGGGCCAAGCTACGAGCAGTACTTC
TRBJ2-7	TRBV28	TRBD1	many	CASVGQGRGGASYEQYF	TGTGCCAGCGTCGGACAGGGGAGAGGGGGGGCCTCCTACGAGCAGTACTTC
TRBJ2-1	TRBV30	-	few	CAWRDTVFNEQFF	TGTGCCTGGAGGGACACAGTCTTCAATGAGCAGTTCTTC
TRBJ2-7	TRBV7-8	TRBD2	many	CASRSLAVPYEQYF	TGTGCCAGCAGGTCACTAGCGGTTCCGTACGAGCAGTACTTC
TRBJ2-5	TRBV7-3	-	few	CASSLGRADQETQYF	TGTGCCAGCAGCTTAGGGCGGGCAGACCAAGAGACCCAGTACTTC
TRBJ2-6	TRBV6-1	TRBD1	few	CASSLNRDRNTVLTF	TGTGCCAGCAGCCTCAACCGGGACAGGAATACCGTCCTGACTTTC
TRBJ2-3	TRBV27	TRBD1	many	CASSFGTGTFTDTQYF	TGTGCCAGCAGTTTTGGGACAGGGACATTCACAGATACGCAGTATTTT
TRBJ1-2	TRBV3-1	TRBD1	many	CASRPRQGRSYTF	TGTGCCAGCAGACCAAGACAGGGTAGGAGCTACACCTTC
TRBJ1-1	TRBV18	TRBD1	-	CASSPSDRGNAFF	TGTGCCAGCTCACCATCGGACAGGGGTAATGCTTTCTTT
TRBJ1-1	TRBV5-1	-	many	CASSLPGPSNTEAFF	TGCGCCAGCAGCTTACCGGGGCCAAGTAACACTGAAGCTTTCTTT
TRBJ1-2	TRBV9	-	few	CASSVAISTNYGYTF	TGTGCCAGCAGCGTAGCTATCTCGACAAATTATGGCTACACCTTC